The clone carrying this T cell receptor beta chain showed up just once. This record comes from a study of blood T cell repertoires in COVID-19. At the level of the study: Samples taken during acute and convalescent COVID-19 were collected in the United States, Italy and Spain.

Original processing notes: Quantification of nucleated cells was approximated via reference gene primer amplification. Assay used: immunoSEQ multiplex PCR; TCRdb lists only in-frame clones, some missing. Clone size and V and J calls were adopted from that table, with D and trimming inferred from the DNA. Among hundreds of thousands of clones listed, nearly 85% were seen once. Unmatched junction bases numbered 7, after V lost 3 bases and J lost 7 bases. CDR3 length: 14 residues. The germline V gene has CDR1 SGHRS and CDR2 YFSETQ. One Seattle source followed patients from active infection through their disease course.

Sequencing was performed on peripheral blood. This rearrangement joins TRBV5-1 to TRBJ1-1, with 9 bases lining up with TRBD1. This receptor was identified in a woman in her 30s with COVID-19, enrolled during active disease. The CDR3 DNA follows: TGCGCCAGCAGCTCAGGACAGGGGATGGGTGAAGCTTTCTTT. Encoded protein: CASSSGQGMGEAFF.